This T cell receptor (beta chain) originates from a study of CD4 T cells in relation to SARS-CoV-2 and coronaviruses. Repertoires were generated with immunoSEQ multiplex PCR, while TCRdb's copy carries only in-frame clones and drops some. The sample has roughly 57,000 clones; 70% to 90% are singletons. Study-level findings and limits: About 64% of donors had memory CD4+ clonotypes crossrecognizing SARS-CoV-2 and common cold coronavirus spike. Each donor contributed either pre-pandemic or post-infection samples, not both.

Of note for this clone: Its antigen is still unknown.

Unexposed donor CD4+ T cells date from about 2011-2018, before the COVID-19 pandemic. Germline assignment: CDR1 SGHRS and CDR2 YFSETQ. This CDR3 comprises 13 residues. J gave up 11 bases and V 4 bases, and 8 bases lay outside the gene matches. The source of this sequence is a human donor in good health. V is TRBV5-1 and J is TRBJ1-1; 10 nucleotides align to TRBD1. The sample was memory CD4+ T cells from PBMCs. Here the CDR3 reads CASSPGQGELAFF. The CDR3 DNA sequence: TGCGCCAGCAGCCCTGGACAGGGGGAGCTCGCTTTCTTT.